These T cell receptor beta chains were read from a single sample in a study of blood T cell repertoires in COVID-19. Sequencing used immunoSEQ multiplex PCR; TCRdb keeps in-frame clones, though not all of them. Of 99,000 or so clones listed, 80% to 90% are singletons. Source material: peripheral blood. These receptors all stem from a man in his 60s with acute or convalescent COVID-19. The CDR3 runs from the conserved cysteine through the conserved F or W. The D gene is left open where the match is weak. Expanded clones are given a class, and other clones once, few, many or no size at all.

TRBJ1-2 | TRBV7-8 | - | TRBD1 | CASSSTGGMRIYYGYTF | TGTGCCAGCAGCTCTACAGGGGGCATGAGGATCTACTATGGCTACACCTTC
TRBJ2-1 | TRBV6-2/TRBV6-3 | - | - | CASSSGLYNEQFF | TGTGCCAGCAGTTCGGGATTATACAATGAGCAGTTCTTC
TRBJ2-6 | TRBV28 | - | - | CATLRGRRLSANVLTF | TGTGCCACCCTCAGGGGCCGCCGGCTCTCGGCCAACGTCCTGACTTTC
TRBJ1-5 | TRBV27 | - | - | CASSPSRSGGNQPQHF | TGTGCCAGCAGTCCCTCCCGATCAGGGGGCAATCAGCCCCAGCATTTT
TRBJ1-1 | TRBV28 | - | - | CASSLAGADMAFF | TGTGCCAGCAGTTTAGCGGGGGCGGATATGGCTTTCTTT
TRBJ1-6 | TRBV2 | - | - | CASSDHAARLNSPLHF | TGTGCCAGCAGCGACCATGCGGCAAGACTTAATTCACCCCTCCACTTT
TRBJ1-5 | TRBV6-5 | - | TRBD1 | CASRDRGLAQPQHF | TGTGCCAGCCGGGACAGGGGGCTTGCTCAGCCCCAGCATTTT
TRBJ1-2 | TRBV4-3 | - | - | CASSPDRGNYGYTF | TGCGCCAGCAGCCCCGACCGGGGGAACTATGGCTACACCTTC
TRBJ2-1 | TRBV5-1 | many | - | CASSLSGAYNEQFF | TGCGCCAGCAGCTTGAGCGGAGCCTACAATGAGCAGTTCTTC
TRBJ1-1 | TRBV5-1 | - | TRBD1 | CASSGAGGNLNTEAFF | TGCGCCAGCAGCGGCGCAGGGGGAAACTTGAACACTGAAGCTTTCTTT
TRBJ2-3 | TRBV28 | - | - | CASEWGGVARASTDTQYF | TGTGCCAGCGAGTGGGGCGGGGTAGCCCGCGCGAGCACAGATACGCAGTATTTT
TRBJ1-4 | TRBV5-1 | - | TRBD1 | CASKTGAEEKLFF | TGCGCCAGCAAAACAGGGGCTGAGGAAAAACTGTTTTTT
TRBJ1-2 | TRBV29-1 | few | - | CSVEDSSRGYTF | TGCAGCGTTGAAGATAGCAGTCGGGGCTACACCTTC
TRBJ2-3 | TRBV7-6 | - | TRBD1 | CASSLDLDRVPDTQYF | TGTGCCAGCAGCTTAGACTTAGACAGGGTCCCAGATACGCAGTATTTT
TRBJ1-5 | TRBV12-3/TRBV12-4 | - | - | CASRSGNQPQHF | TGTGCCAGCAGGAGTGGCAATCAGCCCCAGCATTTT
TRBJ1-5 | TRBV7-9 | - | - | CASSLEGVSNQPQHF | TGTGCCAGCAGCTTAGAGGGGGTTAGCAATCAGCCCCAGCATTTT
TRBJ1-5 | TRBV6-2/TRBV6-3 | - | TRBD1 | CASSNYRGQPQHF | TGTGCCAGCAGTAACTACAGGGGTCAGCCCCAGCATTTT
TRBJ2-4 | TRBV5-1 | - | - | CASSLRAGLDIQYF | TGCGCCAGCAGCTTGAGGGCAGGGTTAGACATTCAGTACTTC
TRBJ2-3 | TRBV9 | - | TRBD2 | CASLSAGGSDTQYF | TGTGCCAGCCTATCTGCGGGGGGCTCAGATACGCAGTATTTT
TRBJ2-2 | TRBV10-3 | few | - | CAISETGSNTGELFF | TGTGCCATCAGTGAGACCGGGAGTAACACCGGGGAGCTGTTTTTT
TRBJ2-1 | TRBV7-3 | - | - | CASSVGAYSYNEQFF | TGTGCCAGCAGCGTTGGAGCCTACTCCTACAATGAGCAGTTCTTC
TRBJ1-1 | TRBV5-6 | - | - | CASSARQGNWAFF | TGTGCCAGCAGTGCCCGGCAGGGTAATTGGGCTTTCTTT
TRBJ2-3 | TRBV2 | - | - | CASSGSRRDTQYF | TGTGCCAGCAGTGGTAGTCGGAGAGATACGCAGTATTTT
TRBJ2-7 | TRBV3-1/TRBV3-2 | - | - | CASSQDTNGRRQYEQYF | TGTGCCAGCAGCCAAGATACCAACGGGAGAAGGCAGTACGAGCAGTACTTC
TRBJ2-7 | TRBV6-2/TRBV6-3 | - | - | CASSYGGEQYF | TGTGCCAGCAGTTACGGCGGCGAGCAGTACTTC
TRBJ2-7 | TRBV19 | - | TRBD2 | CASSPGLANEQYF | TGTGCCAGTAGTCCTGGACTAGCCAACGAGCAGTACTTC
TRBJ1-6 | TRBV4-1 | - | - | CASSLARQEKQSPLHF | TGCGCCAGCAGCCTCGCTAGACAGGAAAAGCAATCACCCCTCCACTTT
TRBJ1-2 | TRBV28 | - | - | CASSQPTSGTSMRGTF | TGTGCCAGCAGTCAACCCACGTCGGGTACATCTATGAGGGGGACCTTC
TRBJ1-6 | TRBV4-3 | - | TRBD1 | CASSPGQGGSYNSPLHF | TGCGCCAGCAGCCCTGGACAGGGCGGCTCCTATAATTCACCCCTCCACTTT
TRBJ1-2 | TRBV19 | - | TRBD1 | CASSIETGTSGYTF | TGTGCCAGTAGTATTGAGACAGGGACATCTGGCTACACCTTC
TRBJ1-2 | TRBV5-1 | once | TRBD1 | CASRTQGALGYGYTF | TGCGCCAGCCGAACACAGGGGGCGCTGGGCTATGGCTACACCTTC
TRBJ1-4 | TRBV7-2 | few | - | CASSLGGDRNEKLFF | TGTGCCAGCAGCTTAGGTGGTGACAGGAATGAAAAACTGTTTTTT
TRBJ1-1 | TRBV19 | - | - | CASSIVEGITEAFF | TGTGCCAGTAGTATCGTAGAGGGTATCACTGAAGCTTTCTTT
TRBJ1-1 | TRBV11-2 | - | - | CASSFGLNTEAFF | TGTGCCAGCAGCTTCGGGTTGAACACTGAAGCTTTCTTT
TRBJ1-2 | TRBV10-3 | once | TRBD1 | CAIGSRQGDYGYTF | TGTGCCATCGGGTCCCGGCAGGGGGACTATGGCTACACCTTC
TRBJ2-2 | TRBV2 | - | TRBD1 | CASSGQGHTGELFF | TGTGCCAGCAGTGGACAGGGTCACACCGGGGAGCTGTTTTTT
TRBJ2-1 | TRBV5-8 | - | - | CASSFGTSSYNEQFF | TGTGCCAGCAGCTTCGGAACTAGCTCCTACAATGAGCAGTTCTTC
TRBJ2-2 | TRBV27 | - | - | CASSLFPRQDANTGELFF | TGTGCCAGCAGTTTATTCCCAAGACAGGACGCGAACACCGGGGAGCTGTTTTTT
TRBJ2-3 | TRBV5-1 | - | - | CASSEALTDTQYF | TGCGCCAGCAGCGAGGCACTCACAGATACGCAGTATTTT
TRBJ1-6 | TRBV21-1 | - | - | CASGTWGGRIPLHF | TGTGCCAGCGGAACGTGGGGGGGGCGCATCCCCCTCCACTTT
TRBJ1-6 | TRBV5-4 | - | TRBD1 | CASSLDGSIWDRNNSPLHF | TGTGCCAGCAGCTTGGACGGTTCTATCTGGGACAGGAATAATTCACCCCTCCACTTT
TRBJ2-7 | TRBV3-1/TRBV3-2 | - | - | CASSQDFLREQYF | TGTGCCAGCAGCCAAGATTTCCTCAGAGAGCAGTACTTC
TRBJ1-4 | TRBV6-5 | - | - | CASSYGGTGKEKLFF | TGTGCCAGCAGTTACGGGGGTACAGGGAAGGAAAAACTGTTTTTT
TRBJ2-2 | TRBV19 | - | TRBD1 | CASSRQGENTGELFF | TGTGCCAGTAGCAGACAGGGGGAGAACACCGGGGAGCTGTTTTTT
TRBJ2-1 | TRBV11-2 | once | TRBD2 | CASSPSGGNEQFF | TGTGCCAGCAGCCCGAGCGGGGGGAATGAGCAGTTCTTC
TRBJ1-2 | TRBV12-3/TRBV12-4 | few | TRBD1 | CASRQQGIYGYTF | TGTGCCAGCAGACAACAGGGGATATATGGCTACACCTTC